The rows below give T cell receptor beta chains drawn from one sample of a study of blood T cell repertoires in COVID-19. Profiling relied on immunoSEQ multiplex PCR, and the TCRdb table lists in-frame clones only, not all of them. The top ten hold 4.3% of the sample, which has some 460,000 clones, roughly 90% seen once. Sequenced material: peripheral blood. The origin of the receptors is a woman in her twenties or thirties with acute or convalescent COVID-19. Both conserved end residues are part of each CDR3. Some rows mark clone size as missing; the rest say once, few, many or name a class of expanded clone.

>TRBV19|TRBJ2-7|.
CASSSTYEQYF
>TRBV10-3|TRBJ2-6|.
CAIPTEPGANVLTF
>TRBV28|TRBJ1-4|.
CASSLTPDRGGEKLFF
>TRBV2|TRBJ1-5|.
CASSEAGDTYSNQPQHF
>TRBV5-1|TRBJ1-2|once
CASKGQKGYTF
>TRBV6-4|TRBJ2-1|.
CASSESGGTPYNEQFF
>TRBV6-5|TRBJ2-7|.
CASSLPDSSYEQYF
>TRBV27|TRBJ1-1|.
CASSTRTGGNTEAFF
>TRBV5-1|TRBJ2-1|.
CASSLGRGIYNEQFF
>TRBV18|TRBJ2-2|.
CASSPTGAMNTGELFF
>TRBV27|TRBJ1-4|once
CASSDSDRGGEKLFF
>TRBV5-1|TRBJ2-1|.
CASSPVPYNEQFF
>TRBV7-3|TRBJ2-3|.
CASIGGPLTDTQYF
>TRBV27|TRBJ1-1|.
CASSLRQGVTEAFF
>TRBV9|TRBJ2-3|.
CASSVVGHDPNTQYF
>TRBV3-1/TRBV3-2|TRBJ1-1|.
CASSQARQGLNTEAFF
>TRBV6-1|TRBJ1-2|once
CASSELVGSTGGYTF
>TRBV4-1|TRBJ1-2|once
CASSQGLGSNYGYTF
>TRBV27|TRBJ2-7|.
CASNPTGGSEQYF
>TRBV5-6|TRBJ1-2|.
CASSPRDRRLRAGYTF
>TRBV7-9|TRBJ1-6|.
CASSLDPYNSPLHF
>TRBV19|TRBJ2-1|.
CASSMRAGGPRDEQFF
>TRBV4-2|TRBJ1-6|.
CASSQELQPKGGSYNSPLHF
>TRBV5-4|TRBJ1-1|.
CASSVSPMNTEAFF